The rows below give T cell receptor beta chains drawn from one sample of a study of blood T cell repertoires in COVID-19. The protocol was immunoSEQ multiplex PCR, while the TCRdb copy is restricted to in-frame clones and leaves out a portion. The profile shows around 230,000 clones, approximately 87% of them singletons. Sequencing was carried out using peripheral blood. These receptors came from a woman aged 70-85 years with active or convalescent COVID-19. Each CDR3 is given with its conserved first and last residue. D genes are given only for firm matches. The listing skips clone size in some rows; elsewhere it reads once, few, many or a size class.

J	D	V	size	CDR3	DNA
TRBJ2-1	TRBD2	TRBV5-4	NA	CASSSPLAGGGNEQFF	TGTGCCAGCAGTTCCCCTCTAGCGGGGGGGGGCAATGAGCAGTTCTTC
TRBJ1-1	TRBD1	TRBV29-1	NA	CSVRRQGDTEAFF	TGCAGCGTGAGGAGACAGGGGGACACTGAAGCTTTCTTT
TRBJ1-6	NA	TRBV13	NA	CASSPAALVAGNNSPLHF	TGTGCCAGCAGCCCCGCCGCCTTGGTAGCAGGGAATAATTCACCCCTCCACTTT
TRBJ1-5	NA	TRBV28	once	CASNSSPPGRPQHF	TGTGCCAGCAACTCCTCCCCCCCAGGGCGGCCCCAGCATTTT
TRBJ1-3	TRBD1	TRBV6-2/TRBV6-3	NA	CASSSHSGTGIFGNTIYF	TGTGCCAGCAGTTCCCATTCCGGGACAGGGATCTTTGGAAACACCATATATTTT
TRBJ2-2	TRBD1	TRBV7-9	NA	CASLRGQGSTGELFF	TGTGCCAGCCTCCGTGGACAGGGAAGCACCGGGGAGCTGTTTTTT
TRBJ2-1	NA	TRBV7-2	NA	CASSLGVSNEQFF	TGTGCCAGCAGCTTAGGAGTCTCCAATGAGCAGTTCTTC
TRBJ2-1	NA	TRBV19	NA	CASSPQISYNEQFF	TGTGCCAGTAGTCCCCAGATCTCCTACAATGAGCAGTTCTTC
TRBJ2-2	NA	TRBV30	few	CAWSVSVNTGELFF	TGTGCCTGGAGTGTTTCAGTTAACACCGGGGAGCTGTTTTTT
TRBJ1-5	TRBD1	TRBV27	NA	CASSLRSGTGFNQPQHF	TGTGCCAGCAGTTTACGGTCCGGGACAGGTTTCAATCAGCCCCAGCATTTT
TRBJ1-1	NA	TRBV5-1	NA	CASSQQGLNTEAFF	TGCGCCAGCAGCCAACAGGGTTTGAACACTGAAGCTTTCTTT
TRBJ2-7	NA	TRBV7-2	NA	CASTPGDTTSLEQYF	TGTGCCAGCACCCCAGGGGACACCACGTCCCTCGAGCAGTACTTC
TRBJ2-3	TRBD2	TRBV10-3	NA	CATRGGGPADTQYF	TGTGCCACCCGTGGGGGGGGTCCCGCAGATACGCAGTATTTT
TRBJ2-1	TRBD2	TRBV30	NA	CAWTRLAGANEQFF	TGTGCCTGGACGCGGCTAGCGGGGGCCAATGAGCAGTTCTTC
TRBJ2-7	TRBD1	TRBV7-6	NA	CASSIGQGVSYEQYF	TGTGCCAGCAGCATCGGACAGGGCGTCTCCTACGAGCAGTACTTC
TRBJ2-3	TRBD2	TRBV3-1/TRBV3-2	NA	CASSARLAGSTDTQYF	TGTGCCAGCAGCGCCCGACTAGCGGGCAGCACAGATACGCAGTATTTT
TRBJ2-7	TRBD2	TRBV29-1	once	CSVEELAGAGQYF	TGCAGCGTTGAAGAACTAGCGGGAGCCGGGCAGTACTTC
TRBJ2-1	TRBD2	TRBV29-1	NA	CSVATSGHYNEQFF	TGCAGCGTAGCTACTAGCGGCCACTACAATGAGCAGTTCTTC
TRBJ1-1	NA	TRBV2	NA	CASSPPGTEAFF	TGTGCCAGCAGCCCCCCGGGGACTGAAGCTTTCTTT
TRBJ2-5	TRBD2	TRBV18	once	CASSPLAEAETQYF	TGTGCCAGCTCACCCCTAGCGGAGGCGGAGACCCAGTACTTC
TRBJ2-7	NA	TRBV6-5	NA	CASSSPWEPHEQYF	TGTGCCAGCTCCAGTCCCTGGGAGCCTCACGAGCAGTACTTC
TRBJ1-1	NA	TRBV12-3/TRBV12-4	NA	CASSPTRDTEAFF	TGTGCCAGCAGTCCTACCAGGGACACTGAAGCTTTCTTT
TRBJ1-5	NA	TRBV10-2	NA	CASSPGTPLQPQHF	TGCGCCAGCAGCCCCGGGACACCGCTCCAGCCCCAGCATTTT
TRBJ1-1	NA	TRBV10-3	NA	CAIALVGGMNTEAFF	TGTGCCATCGCGCTCGTGGGGGGTATGAACACTGAAGCTTTCTTT
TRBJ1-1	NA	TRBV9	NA	CASSSGTAGGTEAFF	TGTGCCAGCAGCAGTGGGACCGCCGGGGGGACTGAAGCTTTCTTT
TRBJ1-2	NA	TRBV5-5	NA	CASSFLAGDDGYTF	TGTGCCAGCAGCTTCTTGGCGGGGGATGATGGCTACACCTTC
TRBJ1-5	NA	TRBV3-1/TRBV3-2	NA	CASSQGRDQPQHF	TGTGCCAGCAGCCAAGGCAGGGATCAGCCCCAGCATTTT
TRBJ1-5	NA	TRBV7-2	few	CASSLEAGSYNQPQHF	TGTGCCAGCAGCTTAGAGGCAGGATCCTACAATCAGCCCCAGCATTTT
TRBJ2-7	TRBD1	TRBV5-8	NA	CASSLGTGGYEQYF	TGTGCCAGCAGCTTGGGGACAGGGGGATACGAGCAGTACTTC
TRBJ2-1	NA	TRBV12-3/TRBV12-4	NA	CASSRYYEQFF	TGTGCCAGCAGTCGATACTATGAGCAGTTCTTC
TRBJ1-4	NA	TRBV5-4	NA	CASSFSAGVEKLFF	TGTGCCAGCAGCTTTTCGGCAGGGGTTGAAAAACTGTTTTTT